The clone carrying this T cell receptor (beta chain) rates as medium-sized (0.01 to 0.1%). The sample is drawn from a study of blood T cell repertoires in COVID-19. Germline CDR1 and CDR2: LGHDT and YNNKEL (reference sequence). Trimming took off 4 bases at V and 0 bases at J, with 7 bases between the two ends. The CDR3 covers 14 residues. Only in-frame clones appear in the TCRdb table, and some are missing; sequencing was by immunoSEQ multiplex PCR. The sample has roughly 110,000 clones, over 55% seen once. The clonotype comes from a human donor with acute or convalescent COVID-19. The donor label of this sample is uncertain. The sequenced material came from peripheral blood. The chain has TRBV3-1 (or the pseudogene TRBV3-2) and TRBJ1-5; no reliable D call. The CDR3 DNA is TGTGCCAGCAGCCCGGTCCATAGCAATCAGCCCCAGCATTTT. Translated: CASSPVHSNQPQHF.